The rows below give T cell receptor beta chains drawn from one sample of a study of OX40 agonist ivuxolimab in advanced cancers. TCRdb keeps only in-frame clones here, not all; method: immunoSEQ multiplex PCR. Of approximately 61,000 clones listed, approximately 90% are singletons. The specimen comprised CD4+ or CD8+ T cells sorted from blood, sampled in a trial of the OX40 agonist ivuxolimab. The source of these receptors is an adult with an advanced solid tumor such as melanoma, head and neck, liver or kidney cancer. Each CDR3 is given with its conserved first and last residue. The D gene is left open where the match is weak. Size is stated for part of the rows, as once, few or many counts, or as a class when the clone is expanded.

V	size	J	D	DNA	CDR3
TRBV7-2	.	TRBJ2-3	.	TGTGCCAGCAGCTTGTATGGGCAAAACACAGATACGCAGTATTTT	CASSLYGQNTDTQYF
TRBV9	.	TRBJ2-3	.	TGTGCCAGCAGCGTAGATGGGACCACAGATACGCAGTATTTT	CASSVDGTTDTQYF
TRBV11-3	.	TRBJ2-1	TRBD2	TGTGCCAGCAGTTGCCCACTAGCGGGAGGGCCGAGAGAGCAGTTCTTC	CASSCPLAGGPREQFF
TRBV7-8	.	TRBJ2-7	TRBD2	TGTGCCAGCAGCCGACTAGCGGGAGCCGAGCAGTACTTC	CASSRLAGAEQYF
TRBV4-2	.	TRBJ1-3	.	TGTGCCAGCAGCCAAGGTGTCAGCAGCTCTGGAAACACCATATATTTT	CASSQGVSSSGNTIYF
TRBV15	.	TRBJ2-2	TRBD2	TGTGCCACCAGCAGACTAGCGGACACCGGGGAGCTGTTTTTT	CATSRLADTGELFF
TRBV11-3	.	TRBJ1-1	.	TGTGCCAGCAGCTTAGGGGATTCGAACACTGAAGCTTTCTTT	CASSLGDSNTEAFF
TRBV18	once	TRBJ2-5	.	TGTGCCAGCTCACCACCGTCCGCGGCCTTAGAGACCCAGTACTTC	CASSPPSAALETQYF
TRBV9	.	TRBJ2-3	.	TGTGCCAGCAGCGCCATGACAGATACGCAGTATTTT	CASSAMTDTQYF
TRBV4-1	.	TRBJ1-2	TRBD1	TGCGCCAGCAGCCCCTCCCCGGGACAGTACTATGGCTACACCTTC	CASSPSPGQYYGYTF
TRBV27	.	TRBJ1-5	.	TGTGCCAGCAGTTCCGGGTCGCAGGGCGATCAGCCCCAGCATTTT	CASSSGSQGDQPQHF
TRBV4-1	once	TRBJ2-2	.	TGCGCCAGCAGCCATCCAGGCTCCACCGGGGAGCTGTTTTTT	CASSHPGSTGELFF
TRBV7-9	.	TRBJ1-4	.	TGTGCCAGCAGCTTGCTTTTGCGGGCGTATAATGAAAAACTGTTTTTT	CASSLLLRAYNEKLFF
TRBV28	.	TRBJ2-3	.	TGTGCCAGCAGTCCCGACCTAGGCAGGGATACGCAGTATTTT	CASSPDLGRDTQYF
TRBV19	.	TRBJ2-3	TRBD1	TGTGCCAGTAGTGACAGGGGGAAAGATACGCAGTATTTT	CASSDRGKDTQYF
TRBV10-3	.	TRBJ2-7	TRBD1	TGTGCCATCCAGACAGGGGAATACTCCTACGAGCAGTACTTC	CAIQTGEYSYEQYF
TRBV4-1	.	TRBJ2-1	.	TGCGCCAGCAGTCTTGAGAGCTACAATGAGCAGTTCTTC	CASSLESYNEQFF
TRBV19	.	TRBJ2-1	.	TGTGCCAGTAGTATGCGGAACTACAATGAGCAGTTCTTC	CASSMRNYNEQFF
TRBV11-2	.	TRBJ1-1	.	TGTGCCAGCAGCTTAGTGGTTGGGGGGCGCTTGGAGAACACTGAAGCTTTCTTT	CASSLVVGGRLENTEAFF
TRBV2	.	TRBJ2-3	TRBD2	TGTGCCAGCAGTGTTAGCGGGATCTGGTCAGATACGCAGTATTTT	CASSVSGIWSDTQYF
TRBV28	.	TRBJ1-5	TRBD1	TGTGCCAGCAGCTATGGGAGGGACAGATATAGCAATCAGCCCCAGCATTTT	CASSYGRDRYSNQPQHF
TRBV29-1	few	TRBJ2-2	.	TGCAGCGTTCAGGATGAGGAGGAGCTGTTTTTT	CSVQDEEELFF
TRBV5-1	.	TRBJ2-2	.	TGCGCCAGCACCTGGACAGCGAACACCGGGGAGCTGTTTTTT	CASTWTANTGELFF
TRBV28	.	TRBJ1-5	.	TGTGCCAGCAGTCTAGCTGGTCCGGACGTGGATTTT	CASSLAGPDVDF
TRBV15	.	TRBJ2-7	.	TGTGCCACCAGCACTAGGTTAGGCGACTACGAGCAGTACTTC	CATSTRLGDYEQYF
TRBV19	.	TRBJ1-5	.	TGTGCCAGTAGTATAGCAGGGTTGGATCAGCCCCAGCATTTT	CASSIAGLDQPQHF
TRBV4-3	.	TRBJ2-7	.	TGCGCCAGCAGCCAAGATCGGTGGACTACCTACGAGCAGTACTTC	CASSQDRWTTYEQYF
TRBV4-1	once	TRBJ1-1	TRBD1	TGCGCCAGCAGCCAAGATCGCAGAGGGGGCTCTGAAGCTTTCTTT	CASSQDRRGGSEAFF